One and the same sample provided the 22 T cell receptor beta chains below, sequenced in a study of human T cells and chemical hapten exposure. Time point reported: patch test 2, 6 weeks after DPC sensitization. Treatment: therapeutic diphenylcyclopropenone sensitization with weekly scalp DPC. MiXCR, run by TCRdb on the RACE reads, gives a single entry per CDR3 protein. In the table there are 70,000 to 90,000 distinct CDR3 sequences, about 9.4% of which are singletons. The sample here was whole blood, taken in connection with sensitization to the hapten diphenylcyclopropenone (DPC). The receptors shown here come from a woman aged 45-65 years with alopecia areata. Some clones in this sample may be carry-over from other donors' samples.

This clonotype was counted many times. The V call is TRBV7-2, the J call TRBJ2-7; 9 bases line up with TRBD2. The CDR3 is made up of 17 amino acids. Trimming took 5 bases from V and 2 from J; bases not matched to a gene: 13. The germline CDR1 and CDR2 sequences are SGHTA and FQGNSA. DNA for the CDR3: TGTGCCAGCAGCCCGAAGTCGGGACTAGCTAAAACCTACGAGCAGTACTTC. Translating gives CASSPKSGLAKTYEQYF.

This clonotype was counted between two and nine times. This chain joins TRBV27 and TRBJ2-1; 10 nucleotides agree with TRBD2. The CDR3 runs to 15 residues. Germline assignment: CDR1 MNHEY and CDR2 SMNVEV (reference sequence). J gave up 4 bases and V 5 bases, and 5 bases lay outside the gene matches. CDR3 protein: CASSIPSGSYNEQFF. The CDR3 DNA follows: TGTGCCAGCAGTATTCCTAGCGGGAGTTACAATGAGCAGTTCTTC.

This clonotype was counted ten times or more. V gene TRBV6-1 combines with J gene TRBJ2-3, with TRBD2 matching 8 bases. V lost 2 bases and J lost 6; bases outside the gene matches: 7. CDR3 length equals 15 residues. Germline CDR1 is MNHNS and CDR2 is SASEGT. CDR3 bases: TGTGCCAGCAGTGAACTAGCGGGCGTTTTGGATACGCAGTATTTT. It translates to CASSELAGVLDTQYF.

This clonotype was observed a single time. CDR3 residues: CASSLGAAGELFF. CDR3 DNA: TGCGCCAGCAGCTTGGGAGCCGCCGGGGAGCTGTTTTTT. V usage is TRBV5-1 and J usage is TRBJ2-2; unclear D gene. This CDR3 region has 13 residues. CDR1 and CDR2 (germline): SGHRS, YFSETQ. V gave up 0 bases and J gave up 6 bases, with 6 bases separating them. The full variable domain, with the rest looked up from reference TRBV5-1 and TRBJ2-2, is KAGVTQTPRYLIKTRGQQVTLSCSPISGHRSVSWYQQTPGQGLQFLFEYFSETQRNKGNFPGRFSGRQFSNSRSEMNVSTLELGDSALYLCASSLGAAGELFFGEGSRLTVL.

This clonotype was detected ten times or more. V gene TRBV12-3 or TRBV12-4 combines with J gene TRBJ2-2; D unclear. Trimming pared 0 bases from V and 2 bases from J, leaving 7 bases between. The CDR3 consists of 15 residues. This chain's CDR3 is CASSLAQLNTGELFF. DNA of the CDR3: TGTGCCAGCAGTTTAGCACAGCTTAACACCGGGGAGCTGTTTTTT.

This clonotype was picked up many times. The CDR3 nucleotides are TGTGCCAGCAGTCATCGGGACAGCAATCAGCCCCAGCATTTT. Translation: CASSHRDSNQPQHF. This sequence joins TRBV27 and TRBJ1-5; the D gene is possibly TRBD1 (5 bases). Trimming shortened V by 5 bases and J by 1 base, and 9 bases separated the two germline ends. This CDR3 is built from 14 residues. The germline V gene encodes CDR1 MNHEY and CDR2 SMNVEV (reference sequence).

This clonotype was seen many times. The chain recombines TRBV5-1 with TRBJ2-1; the match to TRBD2 covers 8 bases. Trimming at V came to 0 bases and at J to 8 bases, leaving 7 bases not matched to a gene. Per the germline V gene, CDR1 is SGHRS and CDR2 is YFSETQ. CDR3 length: 15 residues. The CDR3 sequence: CASSLVGLAVDEQFF. CDR3 sequence (DNA): TGCGCCAGCAGCTTGGTAGGACTAGCTGTCGATGAGCAGTTCTTC.

In its sample, this clonotype was seen many times. CDR3 in DNA: TGTGCCAGCAGCTTCGCTTTGACTAGCGGCAACGAGCAGTACTTC. This sequence encodes CASSFALTSGNEQYF. The J gene is TRBJ2-7, the V gene TRBV7-2; TRBD2 agrees at 9 bases. The trim removed 3 bases at V and 5 bases at J, leaving 8 bases unmatched. Looked up from germline, CDR1 is SGHTA and CDR2 is FQGNSA. The CDR3 contains 15 residues.

This clonotype was observed at least ten times. This chain connects TRBV10-3 to TRBJ2-3, with TRBD2 identical over 9 bases. Trimming at V came to 6 bases and at J to 1 base, leaving 2 bases not matched to a gene. The germline V gene encodes CDR1 ENHRY and CDR2 SYGVKD. The CDR3 is 14 amino acids. DNA for the CDR3: TGTGCCATCAGCCGACTAGCGGGCACAGATACGCAGTATTTT. Encoded protein: CAISRLAGTDTQYF.

This clonotype was detected only a few times. This sequence joins TRBV7-2 and TRBJ2-1, with TRBD1 matching over 10 bases. The V and J ends lost 4 bases and 8 bases, in that order; junction bases with no gene match: 2. CDR3 length: 13 amino acids. The germline V gene encodes CDR1 SGHTA and CDR2 FQGNSA. The CDR3 DNA sequence: TGTGCCAGCAGCTCCGGGACAGGGGATGAGCAGTTCTTC. Its translation is CASSSGTGDEQFF.

This clonotype was detected ten times or more. This chain uses TRBV29-1 with TRBJ2-1, with 14 bases fitting TRBD2. The V gene end was trimmed by 3 bases and the J gene end by 8 bases; junction bases not matched to a gene: 6. This CDR3 is 15 amino acids long. The germline gives CDR1 SQVTM, CDR2 ANQGSEA. The CDR3 protein is CSVDLGLAGVDEQFF. CDR3 nucleotides: TGCAGCGTTGACCTGGGACTAGCGGGAGTGGATGAGCAGTTCTTC.

The chain combines TRBV15 with TRBJ1-1; D unresolved. The germline CDR1 and CDR2 sequences are LNHNV and YYDKDF (reference sequence). V lost 8 bases and J 2 bases, leaving 12 bases between the germline ends. The CDR3 has 13 amino acids. The chain's CDR3 is CATAFQANTEAFF. CDR3 sequence (DNA): TGTGCCACCGCTTTTCAGGCCAACACTGAAGCTTTCTTT.

This rearrangement joins TRBV12-3 or TRBV12-4 to TRBJ2-7; either TRBD1 or TRBD2 may fit D (6 bases each). The ends were cut back, 3 bases at V and 3 bases at J, with 12 bases in the middle. CDR3 size: 14 residues. CDR3 loop: CASSLEGVSYEQYF. CDR3 DNA: TGTGCCAGCAGTTTGGAGGGGGTCAGCTACGAGCAGTACTTC.

This clonotype came up many times. The genes are TRBV19 and TRBJ1-4, with TRBD1 as a possible D gene (5 bases). This CDR3 is 15 amino acids long. CDR1 is LNHDA and CDR2 is SQIVND in the germline V gene (reference sequence). Trimming shortened V by 5 bases and J by 7 bases, and 17 bases separated the two germline ends. In DNA, the CDR3 is TGTGCCAGTAGTCAACTGACAGCAGCGCGTGAAAAACTGTTTTTT. Amino acids: CASSQLTAAREKLFF.

The chain recombines TRBV28 with TRBJ2-3; D ambiguous. The germline CDR1 and CDR2 sequences are MDHEN and SYDVKM. This CDR3 region has 15 residues. V was pared by 6 bases and J by 2 bases, with 15 bases between. The CDR3 loop is CASSAEGLDTDTQYF. CDR3 DNA: TGTGCCAGCAGCGCTGAAGGATTGGACACAGATACGCAGTATTTT.

The V call is TRBV29-1, the J call TRBJ1-2, with D unclear. The CDR3 has 12 amino acids. Germline CDR1 is SQVTM and CDR2 is ANQGSEA. V gave up 2 bases and J gave up 3 bases, with 7 bases separating them. CDR3 bases: TGCAGCGTTGAAACCAAGGACTATGGCTACACCTTC. The encoded protein is CSVETKDYGYTF.

This clonotype turned up a few times. The V and J genes are TRBV20-1 and TRBJ2-3; perhaps TRBD1 as D (6 bases). This CDR3 is built from 15 residues. V was cut by 6 bases and J by 0 bases, with 16 bases left in between. The germline V gene has CDR1 DFQATT and CDR2 SNEGSKA (reference sequence). The CDR3 region is CSASDRTASTDTQYF. CDR3 DNA sequence: TGCAGTGCGTCCGATCGGACAGCTAGCACAGATACGCAGTATTTT.

This clonotype has a handful of counts. The chain recombines TRBV6-1 with TRBJ2-1; 11 nucleotides line up with TRBD1. V was pared by 3 bases and J by 4 bases, with 20 bases of the junction left unmatched. This CDR3 region has 21 residues. Germline V gene data show CDR1 as MNHNS and CDR2 as SASEGT. The CDR3 bases are TGTGCCAGCAGTGATATTCTTAGGACAGGGGGCCGGACCGGTCGTTACAATGAGCAGTTCTTC. Amino acids: CASSDILRTGGRTGRYNEQFF.

In its sample, this clonotype was seen a few times. The chain links TRBV5-1 to TRBJ1-5; TRBD1 matches 8 bases. With V trimmed by 4 bases and J by 2 bases, 5 bases remained unmatched. Germline CDR1 is SGHRS and CDR2 is YFSETQ. The CDR3 sequence is 15 residues long. The CDR3 here is CASSPTGAGNQPQHF. As DNA, the CDR3 is TGCGCCAGCAGCCCGACAGGGGCAGGCAATCAGCCCCAGCATTTT.

In this sample, this clonotype turned up many times. This chain joins TRBV7-8 and TRBJ2-5; D possibly matches TRBD1 or TRBD2 (5 bases each). CDR3 length equals 15 residues. V dropped 4 bases and J dropped 1 base, with 13 bases sitting between them. The germline V gene encodes CDR1 SGHVS and CDR2 FQNEAQ. The CDR3 spells CASSSRDEFQETQYF. As DNA, the CDR3 is TGTGCCAGCAGCTCACGGGACGAGTTCCAAGAGACCCAGTACTTC.

This clonotype was recorded at least ten times. The genes are TRBV7-9 and TRBJ2-7; TRBD2 might be the D (6 bases). V was cut by 6 bases and J by 9 bases, with 21 bases left in between. The CDR3 length is 14 residues. Germline V lookup: CDR1 SEHNR, CDR2 FQNEAQ (reference sequence). The DNA of the CDR3 is TGTGCCAGCAGTTTTACGGGACTCCCGGCGGGGCAGTACTTC. Translation: CASSFTGLPAGQYF.

The gene calls are TRBV29-1 and TRBJ2-1; D remains unclear. The CDR3 loop spans 10 amino acids. The germline V gene encodes CDR1 SQVTM and CDR2 ANQGSEA. Trimming took off 2 bases at V and 9 bases at J, with 5 bases between the two ends. The CDR3 nucleotides are TGCAGCGTTGAACTTAGTGAGCAGTTCTTC. It encodes CSVELSEQFF.